These T cell receptor beta chains were read from a single sample in a study of blood T cell repertoires in COVID-19. Profiled with immunoSEQ multiplex PCR; TCRdb holds only in-frame clones, not every one. Of 180,000 or so clones in the sample, 80% to 90% were seen once. Sequenced: peripheral blood. The receptors were sampled from a man aged 60 to 69 with acute or convalescent COVID-19. The CDR3 runs from the conserved cysteine through the conserved F or W. The D gene is left open where the match is weak. Size is omitted from some rows. Given values are once, few, many or a class for expanded clones.

d_call: -
clone_size: few
v_call: TRBV11-2
j_call: TRBJ1-3
cdr3_aa: CASSHWYLSGNSGNTIYF
cdr3_nt: TGTGCCAGCAGCCACTGGTACTTATCAGGGAACTCTGGAAACACCATATATTTT

d_call: TRBD1
clone_size: -
v_call: TRBV25-1
j_call: TRBJ1-4
cdr3_aa: CASSTNRGRGEKLFF
cdr3_nt: TGTGCCAGCAGTACCAACAGGGGCCGAGGTGAAAAACTGTTTTTT

d_call: -
clone_size: -
v_call: TRBV11-2
j_call: TRBJ1-2
cdr3_aa: CASSLDGGLDGYTF
cdr3_nt: TGTGCCAGCAGCTTAGACGGGGGGTTAGACGGCTACACCTTC

d_call: -
clone_size: -
v_call: TRBV18
j_call: TRBJ2-1
cdr3_aa: CASSGGQLAYNEQFF
cdr3_nt: TGTGCCAGCTCGGGGGGACAGCTTGCCTACAATGAGCAGTTCTTC

d_call: -
clone_size: -
v_call: TRBV30
j_call: TRBJ2-2
cdr3_aa: CAWSVWAAGANTGELFF
cdr3_nt: TGTGCCTGGAGTGTTTGGGCAGCCGGGGCGAACACCGGGGAGCTGTTTTTT

d_call: TRBD1
clone_size: -
v_call: TRBV5-1
j_call: TRBJ1-4
cdr3_aa: CASSLAGQGNEKLFF
cdr3_nt: TGCGCCAGCAGCTTGGCGGGACAGGGTAATGAAAAACTGTTTTTT

d_call: TRBD1
clone_size: -
v_call: TRBV7-9
j_call: TRBJ1-6
cdr3_aa: CASSPGDRDSPLHF
cdr3_nt: TGTGCCAGCAGCCCGGGGGACAGAGATTCACCCCTCCACTTT

d_call: TRBD2
clone_size: -
v_call: TRBV9
j_call: TRBJ2-3
cdr3_aa: CASSVRTSGSADTQYF
cdr3_nt: TGTGCCAGCAGCGTAAGGACTAGCGGGAGTGCAGATACGCAGTATTTT

d_call: TRBD2
clone_size: -
v_call: TRBV10-3
j_call: TRBJ2-7
cdr3_aa: CAISGGGRNEQYF
cdr3_nt: TGTGCCATCAGCGGGGGAGGGCGGAACGAGCAGTACTTC

d_call: TRBD2
clone_size: -
v_call: TRBV24-1
j_call: TRBJ2-3
cdr3_aa: CATSDPGTSGDTQYF
cdr3_nt: TGTGCCACCAGTGACCCCGGGACTAGCGGAGATACGCAGTATTTT

d_call: -
clone_size: once
v_call: TRBV28
j_call: TRBJ2-5
cdr3_aa: CASSSPVRGETQYF
cdr3_nt: TGTGCCAGCAGTTCCCCAGTTAGAGGGGAGACCCAGTACTTC

d_call: -
clone_size: -
v_call: TRBV15
j_call: TRBJ2-4
cdr3_aa: CATSPARGSIQYF
cdr3_nt: TGTGCCACCAGCCCCGCGCGGGGAAGCATTCAGTACTTC

d_call: TRBD2
clone_size: -
v_call: TRBV5-5
j_call: TRBJ2-1
cdr3_aa: CASSLGLAVSNEQFF
cdr3_nt: TGTGCCAGCAGCTTGGGGCTAGCGGTCTCCAATGAGCAGTTCTTC

d_call: -
clone_size: -
v_call: TRBV27
j_call: TRBJ2-5
cdr3_aa: CASRAQETQYF
cdr3_nt: TGTGCCAGCAGGGCCCAAGAGACCCAGTACTTC

d_call: TRBD2
clone_size: -
v_call: TRBV29-1
j_call: TRBJ2-2
cdr3_aa: CSVDGPPGGTGELFF
cdr3_nt: TGCAGCGTTGACGGCCCCCCGGGGGGCACCGGGGAGCTGTTTTTT

d_call: -
clone_size: -
v_call: TRBV5-4
j_call: TRBJ2-3
cdr3_aa: CASSSVWAGSPDTQYF
cdr3_nt: TGTGCCAGCAGCTCAGTCTGGGCAGGGTCGCCAGATACGCAGTATTTT

d_call: -
clone_size: -
v_call: TRBV27
j_call: TRBJ2-1
cdr3_aa: CASSPPSAGWQFF
cdr3_nt: TGTGCCAGCAGTCCCCCTTCCGCAGGTTGGCAGTTCTTC

d_call: -
clone_size: once
v_call: TRBV19
j_call: TRBJ1-2
cdr3_aa: CASSMTPLGGRGGYTF
cdr3_nt: TGTGCCAGTAGTATGACCCCATTGGGGGGAAGAGGTGGCTACACCTTC

d_call: TRBD2
clone_size: -
v_call: TRBV6-5
j_call: TRBJ2-1
cdr3_aa: CASTLAGGSNEQFF
cdr3_nt: TGTGCCAGTACCTTAGCGGGAGGTTCCAATGAGCAGTTCTTC

d_call: -
clone_size: -
v_call: TRBV5-4
j_call: TRBJ1-4
cdr3_aa: CASSLYGGAEEKLFF
cdr3_nt: TGTGCCAGCAGCTTGTATGGGGGCGCAGAGGAAAAACTGTTTTTT

d_call: TRBD1
clone_size: few
v_call: TRBV28
j_call: TRBJ1-2
cdr3_aa: CATTRLGTGNYGYTF
cdr3_nt: TGTGCCACAACAAGGCTCGGGACAGGGAACTATGGCTACACCTTC

d_call: -
clone_size: -
v_call: TRBV18
j_call: TRBJ2-6
cdr3_aa: CASSPTQVSGANVLTF
cdr3_nt: TGTGCCAGCTCACCAACACAGGTCTCCGGGGCCAACGTCCTGACTTTC

d_call: TRBD1
clone_size: -
v_call: TRBV10-3
j_call: TRBJ2-3
cdr3_aa: CAIMGTENTDTQYF
cdr3_nt: TGTGCCATCATGGGGACAGAGAATACAGATACGCAGTATTTT

d_call: TRBD2
clone_size: -
v_call: TRBV5-8
j_call: TRBJ2-7
cdr3_aa: CASSYRGRLYEQYF
cdr3_nt: TGTGCCAGCAGCTACCGCGGGAGACTGTACGAGCAGTACTTC

d_call: -
clone_size: -
v_call: TRBV5-5
j_call: TRBJ2-7
cdr3_aa: CASSLGYYEQYF
cdr3_nt: TGTGCCAGCAGCTTGGGTTATTACGAGCAGTACTTC

d_call: -
clone_size: -
v_call: TRBV11-2
j_call: TRBJ1-2
cdr3_aa: CASSSRLTVSYTF
cdr3_nt: TGTGCCAGCAGCTCGCGACTGACTGTTAGCTACACCTTC

d_call: TRBD2
clone_size: -
v_call: TRBV29-1
j_call: TRBJ2-1
cdr3_aa: CSAPGYPSGPSYNEQFF
cdr3_nt: TGCAGCGCTCCCGGGTACCCTAGCGGGCCCTCCTACAATGAGCAGTTCTTC

d_call: -
clone_size: -
v_call: TRBV29-1
j_call: TRBJ1-1
cdr3_aa: CSVEVAGMNTEAFF
cdr3_nt: TGCAGCGTTGAAGTTGCAGGCATGAACACTGAAGCTTTCTTT

d_call: -
clone_size: once
v_call: TRBV5-1
j_call: TRBJ2-3
cdr3_aa: CASSLTKDTQYF
cdr3_nt: TGCGCCAGCAGCCTTACTAAAGATACGCAGTATTTT

d_call: -
clone_size: -
v_call: TRBV28
j_call: TRBJ2-7
cdr3_aa: CASRDSPYEQYF
cdr3_nt: TGTGCCAGCAGAGACTCTCCCTACGAGCAGTACTTC

d_call: TRBD2
clone_size: -
v_call: TRBV30
j_call: TRBJ2-2
cdr3_aa: CAWRRTSGMRGGELFF
cdr3_nt: TGTGCCTGGAGAAGGACTAGCGGGATGAGGGGCGGGGAGCTGTTTTTT

d_call: -
clone_size: once
v_call: TRBV7-9
j_call: TRBJ1-2
cdr3_aa: CASSLDGRAVRGYTF
cdr3_nt: TGTGCCAGCAGCTTAGATGGCAGGGCCGTTCGTGGCTACACCTTC

d_call: -
clone_size: -
v_call: TRBV4-2
j_call: TRBJ2-7
cdr3_aa: CASSQDSASSAYEQYF
cdr3_nt: TGTGCCAGCAGCCAAGATTCAGCTAGTTCGGCCTACGAGCAGTACTTC

d_call: TRBD1
clone_size: -
v_call: TRBV27
j_call: TRBJ1-2
cdr3_aa: CASSSLQGNYGYTF
cdr3_nt: TGTGCCAGCAGTTCTTTACAGGGGAACTATGGCTACACCTTC

d_call: -
clone_size: -
v_call: TRBV4-1
j_call: TRBJ2-5
cdr3_aa: CASSQAGGETQYF
cdr3_nt: TGCGCCAGCAGCCAAGCTGGGGGGGAGACCCAGTACTTC

d_call: TRBD1
clone_size: -
v_call: TRBV6-4
j_call: TRBJ2-7
cdr3_aa: CASRSDRGPSYEQYF
cdr3_nt: TGTGCCAGCAGATCAGACAGGGGACCCTCCTACGAGCAGTACTTC

d_call: TRBD2
clone_size: -
v_call: TRBV4-1
j_call: TRBJ2-3
cdr3_aa: CASSLSHGGVTDTQYF
cdr3_nt: TGCGCCAGCAGCCTTAGTCACGGGGGGGTCACAGATACGCAGTATTTT

d_call: -
clone_size: -
v_call: TRBV7-9
j_call: TRBJ2-2
cdr3_aa: CASSLQDTGELFF
cdr3_nt: TGTGCCAGCAGCCTCCAGGACACCGGGGAGCTGTTTTTT

d_call: -
clone_size: -
v_call: TRBV6-1
j_call: TRBJ1-5
cdr3_aa: CASSEAGGGDQPQHF
cdr3_nt: TGTGCCAGCAGTGAAGCGGGGGGGGGCGATCAGCCCCAGCATTTT

d_call: TRBD2
clone_size: -
v_call: TRBV3-1/TRBV3-2
j_call: TRBJ2-5
cdr3_aa: CASSLEAGGGKTQYF
cdr3_nt: TGTGCCAGCAGCCTCGAAGCGGGAGGGGGGAAGACCCAGTACTTC

d_call: -
clone_size: -
v_call: TRBV7-9
j_call: TRBJ1-2
cdr3_aa: CASSLQGSYGYTF
cdr3_nt: TGTGCCAGCAGCCTACAGGGTAGCTATGGCTACACCTTC

d_call: -
clone_size: -
v_call: TRBV10-1
j_call: TRBJ2-1
cdr3_aa: CASSDSSSYDEQFF
cdr3_nt: TGCGCCAGCAGTGATAGTTCTAGCTACGATGAGCAGTTCTTC

d_call: -
clone_size: few
v_call: TRBV18
j_call: TRBJ1-1
cdr3_aa: CASSPVPGGVNTEAFF
cdr3_nt: TGTGCCAGCTCTCCCGTTCCCGGGGGGGTAAACACTGAAGCTTTCTTT

d_call: TRBD2
clone_size: once
v_call: TRBV7-9
j_call: TRBJ2-1
cdr3_aa: CASTVAGVTDEQFF
cdr3_nt: TGTGCCAGCACCGTAGCGGGAGTGACGGATGAGCAGTTCTTC

d_call: -
clone_size: few
v_call: TRBV2
j_call: TRBJ1-2
cdr3_aa: CASSVVGAVGYTF
cdr3_nt: TGTGCCAGCAGTGTGGTGGGGGCGGTCGGCTACACCTTC

d_call: -
clone_size: -
v_call: TRBV27
j_call: TRBJ1-4
cdr3_aa: CASSLQGGEKLFF
cdr3_nt: TGTGCCAGCAGTTTGCAGGGAGGAGAAAAACTGTTTTTT

d_call: -
clone_size: -
v_call: TRBV12-3/TRBV12-4
j_call: TRBJ1-1
cdr3_aa: CASSSPVWTEAFF
cdr3_nt: TGTGCCAGCAGTTCCCCAGTGTGGACTGAAGCTTTCTTT

d_call: -
clone_size: -
v_call: TRBV12-3/TRBV12-4
j_call: TRBJ1-1
cdr3_aa: CASSFGGRTEAFF
cdr3_nt: TGTGCCAGCAGTTTCGGGGGTAGGACTGAAGCTTTCTTT

d_call: -
clone_size: -
v_call: TRBV28
j_call: TRBJ2-1
cdr3_aa: CASSHPRENSYNEQFF
cdr3_nt: TGTGCCAGCAGCCACCCACGGGAGAACTCCTACAATGAGCAGTTCTTC

d_call: -
clone_size: -
v_call: TRBV29-1
j_call: TRBJ1-1
cdr3_aa: CSAREGTNTEAFF
cdr3_nt: TGCAGCGCCAGGGAGGGCACGAACACTGAAGCTTTCTTT